Sequencing of this T cell receptor beta chain was carried out in a study of blood T cells in healthy people across ages. Study-wide findings and caveats: The lack of PBMC sorting stopped any conclusive naive versus antigen-experienced comparison.

A second PCR of 7 to 11 cycles used a sample-barcoded 5' primer and a J-beta primer mix. In TCRdb, the 5' RACE reads were re-called with MiXCR into one record per CDR3 protein. The sample holds hundreds of thousands of distinct CDR3 sequences, 32% seen once. V gave up 4 bases and J gave up 2 bases; unmatched junction bases: 6. The germline gives CDR1 SGHDT, CDR2 YYEEEE. The CDR3 contains 16 residues. As regards this clonotype: Its target is not known.

This receptor was obtained from a woman over 75 in good health. Sequencing was carried out using blood. This rearrangement joins TRBV5-6 to TRBJ1-4, with 9 nucleotides matching TRBD1. This chain's CDR3 is CASSPFDRGTNEKLFF. The CDR3 region has the DNA TGTGCCAGCAGCCCCTTTGACAGGGGGACTAATGAAAAACTGTTTTTT.